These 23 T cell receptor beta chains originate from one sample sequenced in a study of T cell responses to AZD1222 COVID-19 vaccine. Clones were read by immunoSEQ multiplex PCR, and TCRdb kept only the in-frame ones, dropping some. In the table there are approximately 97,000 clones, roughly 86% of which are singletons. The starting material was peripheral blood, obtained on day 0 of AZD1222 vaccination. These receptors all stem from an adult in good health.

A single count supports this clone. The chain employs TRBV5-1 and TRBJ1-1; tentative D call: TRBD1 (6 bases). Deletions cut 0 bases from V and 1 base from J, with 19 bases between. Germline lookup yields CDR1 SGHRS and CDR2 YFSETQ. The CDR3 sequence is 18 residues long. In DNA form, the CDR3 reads TGCGCCAGCAGCTTGGGCCCGTACCGGGACACCAGGAACACTGAAGCTTTCTTT. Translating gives CASSLGPYRDTRNTEAFF.

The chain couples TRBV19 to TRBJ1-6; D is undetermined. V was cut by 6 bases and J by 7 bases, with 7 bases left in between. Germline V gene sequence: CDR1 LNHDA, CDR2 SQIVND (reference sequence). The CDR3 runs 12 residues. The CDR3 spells CASRLRNSPLHF. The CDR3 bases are TGTGCCAGTAGGCTTAGAAATTCACCCCTCCACTTT.

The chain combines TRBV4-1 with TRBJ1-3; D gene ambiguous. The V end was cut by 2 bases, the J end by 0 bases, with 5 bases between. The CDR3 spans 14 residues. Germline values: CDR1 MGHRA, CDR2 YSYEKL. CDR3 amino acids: CASSQISSGNTIYF. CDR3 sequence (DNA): TGCGCCAGCAGCCAAATTAGCTCTGGAAACACCATATATTTT.

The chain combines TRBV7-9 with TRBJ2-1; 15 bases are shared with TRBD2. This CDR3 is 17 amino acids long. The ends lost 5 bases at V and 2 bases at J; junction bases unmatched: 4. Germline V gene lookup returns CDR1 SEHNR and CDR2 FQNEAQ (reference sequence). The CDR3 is CASSPWTSGRAYNEQFF. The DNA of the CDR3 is TGTGCCAGCAGCCCGTGGACTAGCGGGAGGGCCTACAATGAGCAGTTCTTC.

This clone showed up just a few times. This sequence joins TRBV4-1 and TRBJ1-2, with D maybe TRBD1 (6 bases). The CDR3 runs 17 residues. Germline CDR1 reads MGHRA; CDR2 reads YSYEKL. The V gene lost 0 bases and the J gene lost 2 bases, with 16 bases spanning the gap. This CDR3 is CASSQEDGGLINYGYTF. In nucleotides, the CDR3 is TGCGCCAGCAGCCAAGAGGACGGGGGGCTCATCAACTATGGCTACACCTTC.

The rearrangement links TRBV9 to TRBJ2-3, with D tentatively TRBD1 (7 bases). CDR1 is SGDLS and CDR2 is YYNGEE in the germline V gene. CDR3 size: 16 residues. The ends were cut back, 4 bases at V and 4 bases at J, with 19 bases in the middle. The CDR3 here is CASSQGGQGGADTQYF. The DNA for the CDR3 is TGTGCCAGCAGCCAGGGCGGGCAGGGGGGTGCAGATACGCAGTATTTT. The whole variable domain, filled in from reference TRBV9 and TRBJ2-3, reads DSGVTQTPKHLITATGQRVTLRCSPRSGDLSVYWYQQSLDQGLQFLIQYYNGEERAKGNILERFSAQQFPDLHSELNLSSLELGDSALYFCASSQGGQGGADTQYFGPGTRLTVL.

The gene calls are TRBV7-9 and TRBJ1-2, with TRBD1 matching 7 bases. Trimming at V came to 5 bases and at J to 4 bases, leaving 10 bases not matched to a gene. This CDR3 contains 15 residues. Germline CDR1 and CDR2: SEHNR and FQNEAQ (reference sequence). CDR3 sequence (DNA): TGTGCCAGCAGCGCGAAACAGGGGACTAGCTATGGCTACACCTTC. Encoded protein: CASSAKQGTSYGYTF.

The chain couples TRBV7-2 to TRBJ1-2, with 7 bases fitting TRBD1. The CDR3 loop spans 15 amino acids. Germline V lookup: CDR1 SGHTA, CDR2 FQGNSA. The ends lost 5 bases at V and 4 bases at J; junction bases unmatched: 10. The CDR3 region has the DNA TGTGCCAGCAGCGCAGAGGCCAGGGGGAGCTATGGCTACACCTTC. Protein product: CASSAEARGSYGYTF. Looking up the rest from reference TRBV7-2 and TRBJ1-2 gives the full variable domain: GAGVSQSPSNKVTEKGKDVELRCDPISGHTALYWYRQSLGQGLEFLIYFQGNSAPDKSGLPSDRFSAERTGGSVSTLTIQRTQQEDSAVYLCASSAEARGSYGYTFGSGTRLTVV.

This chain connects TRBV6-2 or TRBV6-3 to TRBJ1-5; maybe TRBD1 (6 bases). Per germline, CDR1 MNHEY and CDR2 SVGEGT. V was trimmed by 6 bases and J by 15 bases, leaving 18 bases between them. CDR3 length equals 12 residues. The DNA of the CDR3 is TGTGCCAGCAGCCCTCGAGGGGGGTCCCCGCATTTT. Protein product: CASSPRGGSPHF.

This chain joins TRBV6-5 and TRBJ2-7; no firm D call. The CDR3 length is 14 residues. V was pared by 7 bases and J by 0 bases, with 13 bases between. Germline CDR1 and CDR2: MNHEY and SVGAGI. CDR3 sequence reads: CASKVAGSSYEQYF. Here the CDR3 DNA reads TGTGCCAGCAAGGTGGCAGGCAGCTCCTACGAGCAGTACTTC.

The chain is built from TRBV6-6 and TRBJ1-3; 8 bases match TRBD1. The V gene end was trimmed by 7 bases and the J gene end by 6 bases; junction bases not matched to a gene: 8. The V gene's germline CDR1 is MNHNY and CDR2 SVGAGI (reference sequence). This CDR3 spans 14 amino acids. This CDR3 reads CASTLTGAENTIYF. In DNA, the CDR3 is TGTGCCAGCACCCTGACAGGGGCTGAAAACACCATATATTTT.

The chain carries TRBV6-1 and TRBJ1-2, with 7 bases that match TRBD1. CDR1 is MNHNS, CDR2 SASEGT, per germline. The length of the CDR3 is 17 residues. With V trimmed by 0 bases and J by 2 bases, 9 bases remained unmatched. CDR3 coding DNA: TGTGCCAGCAGTGAAGCGCCGACAGGGCGGAGAAACTATGGCTACACCTTC. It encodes CASSEAPTGRRNYGYTF.

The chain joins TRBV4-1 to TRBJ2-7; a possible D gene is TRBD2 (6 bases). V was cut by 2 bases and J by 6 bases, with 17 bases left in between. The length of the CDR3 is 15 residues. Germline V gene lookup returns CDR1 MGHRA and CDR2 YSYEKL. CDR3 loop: CASSQTGRDLREQYF. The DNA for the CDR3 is TGCGCCAGCAGCCAAACTGGGCGGGACTTACGCGAGCAGTACTTC.

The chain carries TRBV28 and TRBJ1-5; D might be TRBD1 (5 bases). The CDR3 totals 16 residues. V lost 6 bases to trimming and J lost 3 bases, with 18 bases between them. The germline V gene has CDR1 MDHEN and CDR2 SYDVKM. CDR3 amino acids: CASRRGTEGDNQPQHF. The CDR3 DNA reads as TGTGCCAGCAGGAGAGGGACCGAGGGTGACAATCAGCCCCAGCATTTT.

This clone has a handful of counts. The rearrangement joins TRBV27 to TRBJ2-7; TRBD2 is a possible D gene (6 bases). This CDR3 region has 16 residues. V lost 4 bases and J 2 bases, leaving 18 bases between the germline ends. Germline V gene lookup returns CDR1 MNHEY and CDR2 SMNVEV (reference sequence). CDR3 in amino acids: CASSSAGTSGTYEQYF. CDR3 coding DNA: TGTGCCAGCAGTTCCGCAGGGACTTCGGGGACCTACGAGCAGTACTTC.

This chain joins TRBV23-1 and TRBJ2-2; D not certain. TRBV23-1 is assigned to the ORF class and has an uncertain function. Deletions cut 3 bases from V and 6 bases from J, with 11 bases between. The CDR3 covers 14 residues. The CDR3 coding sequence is TGCGCCAGCAGTCACGTAGCAAAACCCGGGGAGCTGTTTTTT. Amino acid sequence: CASSHVAKPGELFF.

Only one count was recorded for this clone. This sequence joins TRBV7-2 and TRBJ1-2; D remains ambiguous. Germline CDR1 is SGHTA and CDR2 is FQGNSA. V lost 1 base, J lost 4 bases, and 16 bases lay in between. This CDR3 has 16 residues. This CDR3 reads CASSLDGSPAPYGYTF. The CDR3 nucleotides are TGTGCCAGCAGCTTAGATGGGTCCCCAGCCCCCTATGGCTACACCTTC.

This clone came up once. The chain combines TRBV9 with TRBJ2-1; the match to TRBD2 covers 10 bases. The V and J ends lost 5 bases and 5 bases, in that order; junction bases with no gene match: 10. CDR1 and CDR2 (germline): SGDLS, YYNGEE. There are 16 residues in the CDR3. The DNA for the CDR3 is TGTGCCAGCAGGATTTCAGTAGCGGGGGGAAACAATGAGCAGTTCTTC. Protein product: CASRISVAGGNNEQFF.

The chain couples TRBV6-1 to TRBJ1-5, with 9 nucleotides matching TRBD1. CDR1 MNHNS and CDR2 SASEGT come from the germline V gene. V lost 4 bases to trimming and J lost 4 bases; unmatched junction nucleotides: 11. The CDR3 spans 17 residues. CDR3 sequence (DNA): TGTGCCAGCAGTGGCACTCCGGGACAGGGCCCAAATCAGCCCCAGCATTTT. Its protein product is CASSGTPGQGPNQPQHF.

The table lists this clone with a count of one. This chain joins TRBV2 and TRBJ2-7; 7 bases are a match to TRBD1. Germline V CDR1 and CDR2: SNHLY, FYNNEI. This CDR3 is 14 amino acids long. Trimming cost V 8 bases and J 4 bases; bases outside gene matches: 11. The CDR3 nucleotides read TGTGCCAGCGGACCGGGACAGTATGGATACGAGCAGTACTTC. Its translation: CASGPGQYGYEQYF.

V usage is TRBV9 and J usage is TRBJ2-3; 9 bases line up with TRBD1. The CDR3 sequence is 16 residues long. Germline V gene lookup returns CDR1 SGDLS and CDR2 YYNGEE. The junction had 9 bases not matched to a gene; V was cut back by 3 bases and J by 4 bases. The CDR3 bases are TGTGCCAGCAGCGGTACCCGGGACAGGGTTTCAGATACGCAGTATTTT. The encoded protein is CASSGTRDRVSDTQYF.

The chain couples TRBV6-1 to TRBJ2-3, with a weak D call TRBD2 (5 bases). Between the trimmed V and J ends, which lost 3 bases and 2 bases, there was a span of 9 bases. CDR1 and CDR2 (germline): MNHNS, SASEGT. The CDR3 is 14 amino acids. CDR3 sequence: CASSDRGPTDTQYF. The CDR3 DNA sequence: TGTGCCAGCAGTGACCGGGGTCCCACAGATACGCAGTATTTT.

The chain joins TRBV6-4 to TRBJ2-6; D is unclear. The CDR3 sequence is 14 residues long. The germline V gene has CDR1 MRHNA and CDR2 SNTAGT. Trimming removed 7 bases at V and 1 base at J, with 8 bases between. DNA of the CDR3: TGTGCCAGCAAGTTAGAGTCTGGGGCCAACGTCCTGACTTTC. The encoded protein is CASKLESGANVLTF.